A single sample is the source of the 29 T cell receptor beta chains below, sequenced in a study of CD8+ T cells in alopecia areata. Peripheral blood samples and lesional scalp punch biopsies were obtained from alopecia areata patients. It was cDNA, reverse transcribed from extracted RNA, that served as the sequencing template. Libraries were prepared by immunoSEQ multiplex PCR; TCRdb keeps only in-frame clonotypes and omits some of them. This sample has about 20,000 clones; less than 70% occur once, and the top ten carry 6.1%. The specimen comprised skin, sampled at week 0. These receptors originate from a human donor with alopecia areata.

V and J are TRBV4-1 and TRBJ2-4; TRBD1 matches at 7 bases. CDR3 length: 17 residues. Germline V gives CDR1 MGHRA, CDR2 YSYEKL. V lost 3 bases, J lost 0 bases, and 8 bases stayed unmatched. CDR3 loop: CASSQPGTAKAKNIQYF. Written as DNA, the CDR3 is TGCGCCAGCAGCCAGCCCGGGACAGCTAAAGCCAAAAACATTCAGTACTTC.

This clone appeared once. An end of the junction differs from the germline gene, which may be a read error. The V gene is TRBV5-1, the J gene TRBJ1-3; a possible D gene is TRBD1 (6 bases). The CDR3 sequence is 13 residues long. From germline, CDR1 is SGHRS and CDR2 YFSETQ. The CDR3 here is CASSFGQNEPYHF. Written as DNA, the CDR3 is TGCGCCAGCAGCTTCGGACAGAACGAGCCTTACCACTTT.

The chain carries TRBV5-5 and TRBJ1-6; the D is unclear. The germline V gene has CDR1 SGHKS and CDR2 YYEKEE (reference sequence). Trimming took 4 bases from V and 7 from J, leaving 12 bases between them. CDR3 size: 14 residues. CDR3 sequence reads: CASSGGRKNSPLHF. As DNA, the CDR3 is TGTGCCAGCAGCGGCGGGAGGAAGAATTCACCCCTCCACTTT.

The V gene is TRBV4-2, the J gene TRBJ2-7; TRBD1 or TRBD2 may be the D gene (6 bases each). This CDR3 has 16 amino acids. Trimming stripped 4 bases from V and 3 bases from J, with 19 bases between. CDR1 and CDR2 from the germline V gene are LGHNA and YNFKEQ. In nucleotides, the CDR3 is TGTGCCAGCAGCCCGCCGGGGGCAGGGGCGGGCTACGAGCAGTACTTC. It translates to CASSPPGAGAGYEQYF.

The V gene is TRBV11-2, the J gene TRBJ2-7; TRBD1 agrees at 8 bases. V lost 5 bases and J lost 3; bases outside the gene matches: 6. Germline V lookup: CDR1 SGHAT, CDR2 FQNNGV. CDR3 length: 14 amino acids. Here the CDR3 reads CASSPGQGIYEQYF. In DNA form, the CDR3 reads TGTGCCAGCAGCCCTGGACAGGGAATCTACGAGCAGTACTTC. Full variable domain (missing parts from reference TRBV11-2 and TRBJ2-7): EAGVAQSPRYKIIEKRQSVAFWCNPISGHATLYWYQQILGQGPKLLIQFQNNGVVDDSQLPKDRFSAERLKGVDSTLKIQPAKLEDSAVYLCASSPGQGIYEQYFGPGTRLTVT.

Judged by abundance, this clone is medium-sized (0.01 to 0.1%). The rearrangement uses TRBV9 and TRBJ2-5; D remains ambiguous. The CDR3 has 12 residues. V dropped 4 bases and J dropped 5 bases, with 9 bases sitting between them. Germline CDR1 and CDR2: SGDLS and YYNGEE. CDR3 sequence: CASSRGTETQYF. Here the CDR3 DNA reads TGTGCCAGCAGCAGAGGAACGGAGACCCAGTACTTC.

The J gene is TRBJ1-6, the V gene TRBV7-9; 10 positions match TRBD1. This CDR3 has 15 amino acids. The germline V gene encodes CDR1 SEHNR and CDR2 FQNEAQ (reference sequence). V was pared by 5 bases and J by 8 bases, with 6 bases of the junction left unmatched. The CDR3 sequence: CASSQTGTGDSPLHF. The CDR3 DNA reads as TGTGCCAGCAGCCAAACCGGGACAGGGGATTCACCCCTCCACTTT.

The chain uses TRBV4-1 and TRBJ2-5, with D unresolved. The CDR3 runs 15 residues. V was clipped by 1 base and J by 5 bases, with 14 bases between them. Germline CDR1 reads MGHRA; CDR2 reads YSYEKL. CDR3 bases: TGCGCCAGCAGCCAAGTTTCCTCAGACGTCGAGACCCAGTACTTC. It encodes CASSQVSSDVETQYF.

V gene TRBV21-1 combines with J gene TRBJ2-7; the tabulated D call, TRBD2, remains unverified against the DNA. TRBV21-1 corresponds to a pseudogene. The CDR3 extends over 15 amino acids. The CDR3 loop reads CASSAPGLLDYEQYF. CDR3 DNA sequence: TGTGCCAGCAGCGCTCCGGGACTTCTCGACTACGAGCAGTACTTC.

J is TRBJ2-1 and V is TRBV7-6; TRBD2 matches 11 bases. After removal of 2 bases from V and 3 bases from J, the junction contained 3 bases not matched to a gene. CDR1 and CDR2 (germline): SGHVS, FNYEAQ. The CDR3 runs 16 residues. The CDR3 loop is CASSLYLAGGYNEQFF. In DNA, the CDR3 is TGTGCCAGCAGCTTATACCTAGCGGGGGGCTACAATGAGCAGTTCTTC.

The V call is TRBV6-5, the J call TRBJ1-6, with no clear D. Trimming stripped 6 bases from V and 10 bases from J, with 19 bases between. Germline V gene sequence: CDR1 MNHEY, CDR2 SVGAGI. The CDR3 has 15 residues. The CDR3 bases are TGTGCCAGCAGAAGGACGGCCATTATCGGATCACCCCTCCACTTT. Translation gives CASRRTAIIGSPLHF.

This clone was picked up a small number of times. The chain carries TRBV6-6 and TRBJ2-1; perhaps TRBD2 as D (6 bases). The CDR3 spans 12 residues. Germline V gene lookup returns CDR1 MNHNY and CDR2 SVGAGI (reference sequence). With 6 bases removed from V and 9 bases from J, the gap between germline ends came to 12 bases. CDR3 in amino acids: CASSPTGLEQFF. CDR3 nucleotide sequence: TGTGCCAGCAGCCCTACGGGACTTGAGCAGTTCTTC.

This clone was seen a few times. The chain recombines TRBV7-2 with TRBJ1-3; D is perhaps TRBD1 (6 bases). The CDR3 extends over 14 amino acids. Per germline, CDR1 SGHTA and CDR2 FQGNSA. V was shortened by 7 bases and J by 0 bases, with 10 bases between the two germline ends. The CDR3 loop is CASKQGYSGNTIYF. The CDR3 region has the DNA TGTGCCAGCAAACAGGGTTACTCTGGAAACACCATATATTTT.

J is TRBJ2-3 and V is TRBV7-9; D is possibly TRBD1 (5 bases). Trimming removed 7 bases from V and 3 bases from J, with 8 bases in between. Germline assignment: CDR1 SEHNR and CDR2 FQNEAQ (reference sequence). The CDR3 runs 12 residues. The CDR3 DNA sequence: TGTGCCAGCAACTCAGGGACAGATACGCAGTATTTT. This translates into CASNSGTDTQYF.

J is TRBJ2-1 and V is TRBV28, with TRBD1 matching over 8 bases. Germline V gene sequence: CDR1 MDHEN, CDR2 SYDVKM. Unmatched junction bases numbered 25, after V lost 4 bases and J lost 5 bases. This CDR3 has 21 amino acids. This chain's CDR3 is CASSSYAVRQGAYLIDNEQFF. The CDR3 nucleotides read TGTGCCAGCAGTTCCTACGCCGTGAGGCAGGGGGCTTATTTGATCGACAATGAGCAGTTCTTC.

CDR3 residues: CASSPGQRIYGYTF. In DNA form, the CDR3 reads TGTGCCAGCAGCCCCGGGCAGAGGATCTATGGCTACACCTTC. This sequence joins TRBV7-8 and TRBJ1-2; D unclear. Germline V gene sequence: CDR1 SGHVS, CDR2 FQNEAQ. Trimming pared 5 bases from V and 4 bases from J, leaving 14 bases between. This CDR3 has 14 amino acids. Variable domain in full (rest from reference TRBV7-8 and TRBJ1-2): GAGVSQSPRYKVAKRGQDVALRCDPISGHVSLFWYQQALGQGPEFLTYFQNEAQLDKSGLPSDRFFAERPEGSVSTLKIQRTQQEDSAVYLCASSPGQRIYGYTFGSGTRLTVV.

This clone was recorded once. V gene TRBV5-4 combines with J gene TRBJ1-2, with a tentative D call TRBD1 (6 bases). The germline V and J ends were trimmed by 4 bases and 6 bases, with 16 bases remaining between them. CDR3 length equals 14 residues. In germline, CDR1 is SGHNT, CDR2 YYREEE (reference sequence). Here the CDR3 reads CASSARRGGDGYTF. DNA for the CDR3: TGTGCCAGCAGCGCACGCAGGGGAGGCGATGGCTACACCTTC.

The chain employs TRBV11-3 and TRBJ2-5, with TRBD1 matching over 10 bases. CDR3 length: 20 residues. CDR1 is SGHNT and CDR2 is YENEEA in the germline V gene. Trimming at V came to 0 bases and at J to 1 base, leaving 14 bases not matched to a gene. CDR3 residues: CASSLDFAGQGLRFQETQYF. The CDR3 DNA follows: TGTGCCAGCAGCTTAGATTTCGCGGGACAGGGGCTTCGGTTCCAAGAGACCCAGTACTTC.

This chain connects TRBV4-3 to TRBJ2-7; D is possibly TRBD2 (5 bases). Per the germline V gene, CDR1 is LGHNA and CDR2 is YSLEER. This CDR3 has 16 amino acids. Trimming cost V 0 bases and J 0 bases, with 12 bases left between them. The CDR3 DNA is TGCGCCAGCAGCCAAGATGGGCGAGGGAGCTCCTACGAGCAGTACTTC. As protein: CASSQDGRGSSYEQYF.

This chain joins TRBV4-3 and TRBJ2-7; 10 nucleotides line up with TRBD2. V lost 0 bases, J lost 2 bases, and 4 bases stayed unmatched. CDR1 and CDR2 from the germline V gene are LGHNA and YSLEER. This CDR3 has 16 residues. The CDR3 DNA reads TGCGCCAGCAGCCAAGATCCAAGCGGGGGGGCCTACGAGCAGTACTTC. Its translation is CASSQDPSGGAYEQYF.

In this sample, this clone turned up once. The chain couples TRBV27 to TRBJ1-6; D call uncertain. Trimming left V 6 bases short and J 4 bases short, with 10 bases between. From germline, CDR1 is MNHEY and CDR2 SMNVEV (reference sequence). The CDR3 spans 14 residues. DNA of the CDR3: TGTGCCAGCAGGGATTCCACTTATAATTCACCCCTCCACTTT. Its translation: CASRDSTYNSPLHF.

The CDR3 coding sequence is TGTGCCAGCAGTTCTCCTAGCGGGGGGGCACAAGAGACCCAGTACTTC. As protein: CASSSPSGGAQETQYF. The chain has TRBV2 and TRBJ2-5; 12 bases align to TRBD2. This CDR3 has 16 amino acids. The ends lost 5 bases at V and 2 bases at J; junction bases unmatched: 6. CDR1 is SNHLY, CDR2 FYNNEI, per germline.

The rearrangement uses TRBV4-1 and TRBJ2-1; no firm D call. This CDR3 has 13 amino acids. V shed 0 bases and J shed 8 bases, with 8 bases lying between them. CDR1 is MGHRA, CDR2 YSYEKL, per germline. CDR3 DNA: TGCGCCAGCAGCCAAGATCGCCCAGATGAGCAGTTCTTC. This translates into CASSQDRPDEQFF.

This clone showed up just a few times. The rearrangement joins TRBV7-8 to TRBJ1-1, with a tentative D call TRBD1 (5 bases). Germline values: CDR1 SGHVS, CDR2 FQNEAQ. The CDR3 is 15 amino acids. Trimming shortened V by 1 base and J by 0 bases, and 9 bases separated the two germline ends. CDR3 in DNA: TGTGCCAGCAGCTTAGTGGCAGGGTTGAACACTGAAGCTTTCTTT. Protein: CASSLVAGLNTEAFF.

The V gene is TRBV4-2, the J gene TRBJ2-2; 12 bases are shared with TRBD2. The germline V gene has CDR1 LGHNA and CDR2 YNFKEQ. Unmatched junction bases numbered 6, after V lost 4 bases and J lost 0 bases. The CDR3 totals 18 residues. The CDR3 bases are TGTGCCAGCAGCCCTAGCGCTAGCGGGGGGGCGAACACCGGGGAGCTGTTTTTT. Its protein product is CASSPSASGGANTGELFF.

Here the CDR3 DNA reads TGTGCCAGCAGTCTGGACAGGGATTTCGAGCAGTACTTC. It specifies CASSLDRDFEQYF. The rearrangement joins TRBV13 to TRBJ2-7; 8 nucleotides match TRBD1. V lost 6 bases, J lost 6 bases, and 7 bases stayed unmatched. This CDR3 is 13 amino acids long. Germline-derived CDR1 and CDR2 are PRHDT and FYEKMQ (reference sequence).

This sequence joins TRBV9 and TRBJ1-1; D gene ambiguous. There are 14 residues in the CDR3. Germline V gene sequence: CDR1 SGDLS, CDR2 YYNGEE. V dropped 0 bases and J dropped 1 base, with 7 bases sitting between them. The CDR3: CASSVGSGNTEAFF. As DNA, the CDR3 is TGTGCCAGCAGCGTAGGATCCGGGAACACTGAAGCTTTCTTT.

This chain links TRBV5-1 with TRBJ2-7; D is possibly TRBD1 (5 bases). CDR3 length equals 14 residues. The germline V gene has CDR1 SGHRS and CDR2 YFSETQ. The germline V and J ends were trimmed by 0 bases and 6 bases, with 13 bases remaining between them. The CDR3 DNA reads TGCGCCAGCAGCTTGGAAGGGGCGGACGGCGAGCAGTACTTC. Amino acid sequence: CASSLEGADGEQYF. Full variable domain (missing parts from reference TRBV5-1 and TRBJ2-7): KAGVTQTPRYLIKTRGQQVTLSCSPISGHRSVSWYQQTPGQGLQFLFEYFSETQRNKGNFPGRFSGRQFSNSRSEMNVSTLELGDSALYLCASSLEGADGEQYFGPGTRLTVT.

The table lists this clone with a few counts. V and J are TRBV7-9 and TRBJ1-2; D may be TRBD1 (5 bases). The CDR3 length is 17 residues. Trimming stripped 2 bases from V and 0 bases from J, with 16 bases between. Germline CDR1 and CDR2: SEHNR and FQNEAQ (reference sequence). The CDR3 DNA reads TGTGCCAGCAGCTTATCTGGGGCGACTACTACTAACTATGGCTACACCTTC. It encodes CASSLSGATTTNYGYTF.